This entry lists 27 T cell receptor beta chains sequenced from one sample in a study of lymphopenia after photon versus proton radiotherapy. Generated by immunoSEQ multiplex PCR, the TCRdb table keeps only in-frame clones and is missing some. The repertoire holds tens of thousands of clones, with approximately 84% as singletons. The material sequenced was peripheral blood, taken from a patient treated with proton-based radiotherapy. All receptors derive from a man between 60 and 75 years old with pancreatic cancer.

The rearrangement joins TRBV28 to TRBJ1-2; TRBD1 might be the D (5 bases). The CDR3 contains 13 residues. Germline values: CDR1 MDHEN, CDR2 SYDVKM. V lost 6 bases, J lost 10 bases, and 18 bases lay in between. This CDR3 reads CASSDSPNTDYTF. The CDR3 DNA reads TGTGCCAGCAGCGACAGCCCGAATACCGACTACACCTTC.

The rearrangement joins TRBV4-2 to TRBJ2-3; 10 positions agree with TRBD2. J was trimmed by 1 base and V by 0 bases; bases with no gene match: 10. This CDR3 has 19 amino acids. Germline V gene sequence: CDR1 LGHNA, CDR2 YNFKEQ. CDR3 loop: CASSQDRRTLAGGTDTQYF. CDR3 nucleotides: TGTGCCAGCAGCCAAGATAGGAGGACCCTAGCGGGAGGCACAGATACGCAGTATTTT.

This clone was picked up one time. V is TRBV9 and J is TRBJ1-1; D gene unclear. This CDR3 contains 14 residues. From germline, CDR1 is SGDLS and CDR2 YYNGEE. The V end was cut by 1 base, the J end by 1 base, with 8 bases between. The CDR3 coding sequence is TGTGCCAGCAGCGTACGGGAGAAGAACACTGAAGCTTTCTTT. Its translation: CASSVREKNTEAFF.

This clone was recorded once. The V gene is TRBV4-3, the J gene TRBJ2-3; 10 bases map to TRBD2. Germline values: CDR1 LGHNA, CDR2 YSLEER. Germline trimming cut 0 bases from V and 4 bases from J; bases unmatched to any gene: 4. This CDR3 has 16 residues. The CDR3 nucleotides are TGCGCCAGCAGCCAAGATTGGACTAGCGGCGCAGATACGCAGTATTTT. This codes for CASSQDWTSGADTQYF.

This clone was observed a handful of times. The chain links TRBV7-8 to TRBJ1-3, with unresolved D. Trimming cost V 5 bases and J 4 bases, with 6 bases left between them. In germline, CDR1 is SGHVS, CDR2 FQNEAQ. The CDR3 totals 12 residues. CDR3: CASSPGGNTIYF. CDR3 nucleotide sequence: TGTGCCAGCAGCCCCGGGGGAAACACCATATATTTT. Full variable domain (remainder filled in from reference TRBV7-8 and TRBJ1-3): GAGVSQSPRYKVAKRGQDVALRCDPISGHVSLFWYQQALGQGPEFLTYFQNEAQLDKSGLPSDRFFAERPEGSVSTLKIQRTQQEDSAVYLCASSPGGNTIYFGEGSWLTVV.

The V gene is TRBV6-5, the J gene TRBJ2-3; D is undetermined. V was pared by 2 bases and J by 2 bases, with 14 bases between. The CDR3 is 16 amino acids. Germline V gives CDR1 MNHEY, CDR2 SVGAGI. The DNA for the CDR3 is TGTGCCAGCAGTTACCAGGACCCAGCCTTCACAGATACGCAGTATTTT. This encodes CASSYQDPAFTDTQYF.

This clone was observed a few times. In nucleotides, the CDR3 is TGTGCCAGCAACCAGGGAATCAGCGACTATGGCTACACCTTC. This codes for CASNQGISDYGYTF. This chain connects TRBV7-8 to TRBJ1-2, with D possibly being TRBD1 (5 bases). In germline, CDR1 is SGHVS, CDR2 FQNEAQ. Trimming removed 7 bases at V and 3 bases at J, with 15 bases between. CDR3 length: 14 residues.

This chain links TRBV27 with TRBJ1-3; weak D call: TRBD1 (6 bases). The CDR3 extends over 15 amino acids. V lost 2 bases, J lost 7 bases, and 15 bases lay in between. Per germline, CDR1 MNHEY and CDR2 SMNVEV (reference sequence). In DNA form, the CDR3 reads TGTGCCAGCAGTTTAAGTAGGGGGGGCTTTAACACCATATATTTT. Translating it yields CASSLSRGGFNTIYF.

The chain has TRBV30 and TRBJ1-1; D call uncertain. Germline CDR1 is GTSNPN and CDR2 is SVGIG (reference sequence). Trimming removed 0 bases at V and 7 bases at J, with 15 bases between. The CDR3 runs 14 residues. DNA of the CDR3: TGTGCCTGGAGTGTACCTGGGAGTCTTATTGAAGCTTTCTTT. Its protein product is CAWSVPGSLIEAFF.

J is TRBJ1-1 and V is TRBV7-9; no clear D. The V end was cut by 7 bases, the J end by 2 bases, with 5 bases between. Per germline, CDR1 SEHNR and CDR2 FQNEAQ (reference sequence). The length of the CDR3 is 11 residues. For the CDR3, the DNA is TGTGCCAGCACCAGCAACACTGAAGCTTTCTTT. Protein sequence: CASTSNTEAFF.

In the case of this clone: A junction end diverges from the germline sequence, so it may reflect a read error. The chain has TRBV5-5 and TRBJ1-3; unclear D gene. Germline CDR1 SGHKS, CDR2 YYEKEE (reference sequence). The CDR3 has 12 residues. The CDR3 bases are TGCGCCAGCAGCCAAATTGGAAACACCATATATTTT. Its protein product is CASSQIGNTIYF. The full variable domain, with the rest looked up from reference TRBV5-5 and TRBJ1-3, is DAGVTQSPTHLIKTRGQQVTLRCSPISGHKSVSWYQQVLGQGPQFIFQYYEKEERGRGNFPDRFSARQFPNYSSELNVNALLLGDSALYLCASSQIGNTIYFGEGSWLTVV.

The genes are TRBV5-1 and TRBJ2-5; no firm D call. The tail of the sequence fits TRBJ2-7 better, so the J call may be wrong. Germline V gives CDR1 SGHRS, CDR2 YFSETQ. CDR3 length: 12 residues. The CDR3 coding sequence is TGCGCCAGCAGCTCGAGCTCCTACGAGCAGTACTTC. Translation: CASSSSSYEQYF.

The chain uses TRBV14 and TRBJ2-2; D gene uncertain. Trimming pared 2 bases from V and 2 bases from J, leaving 12 bases between. This CDR3 spans 16 amino acids. From germline, CDR1 is SGHDN and CDR2 FVKESK. The CDR3 region is CASSQKGFRNTGELFF. CDR3 sequence (DNA): TGTGCCAGCAGCCAAAAAGGGTTCCGAAACACCGGGGAGCTGTTTTTT. The full variable domain, its missing parts supplied by reference TRBV14 and TRBJ2-2, is EAGVTQFPSHSVIEKGQTVTLRCDPISGHDNLYWYRRVMGKEIKFLLHFVKESKQDESGMPNNRFLAERTGGTYSTLKVQPAELEDSGVYFCASSQKGFRNTGELFFGEGSRLTVL.

The chain recombines TRBV9 with TRBJ2-1; 12 bases align to TRBD2. The CDR3 totals 17 residues. V was clipped by 0 bases and J by 9 bases; unmatched bases: 10. Germline V lookup: CDR1 SGDLS, CDR2 YYNGEE. For the CDR3, the DNA is TGTGCCAGCAGCGTAGTAGATGGGCTAGCGGGAGGGGGTGAGCAGTTCTTC. Its translation is CASSVVDGLAGGGEQFF.

The chain is built from TRBV19 and TRBJ1-5; possibly TRBD1 for D (5 bases). Trimming shortened V by 3 bases and J by 2 bases, and 11 bases separated the two germline ends. The CDR3 loop spans 15 amino acids. The V gene's germline CDR1 is LNHDA and CDR2 SQIVND (reference sequence). The CDR3 coding sequence is TGTGCCAGTAGTATGGGGGGACCGGGCAATCAGCCCCAGCATTTT. It codes for CASSMGGPGNQPQHF. The entire variable domain, with the rest obtained from reference TRBV19 and TRBJ1-5, is as follows: DGGITQSPKYLFRKEGQNVTLSCEQNLNHDAMYWYRQDPGQGLRLIYYSQIVNDFQKGDIAEGYSVSREKKESFPLTVTSAQKNPTAFYLCASSMGGPGNQPQHFGDGTRLSIL.

This clone was detected only a few times. The chain uses TRBV2 and TRBJ2-7; D remains ambiguous. V gave up 2 bases and J gave up 3 bases, with 2 bases separating them. The CDR3 loop spans 11 amino acids. The germline V gene has CDR1 SNHLY and CDR2 FYNNEI. The CDR3 sequence: CASSENYEQYF. The CDR3 DNA is TGTGCCAGCAGTGAAAACTACGAGCAGTACTTC. Complete variable domain (other parts from reference TRBV2 and TRBJ2-7): EPEVTQTPSHQVTQMGQEVILRCVPISNHLYFYWYRQILGQKVEFLVSFYNNEISEKSEIFDDQFSVERPDGSNFTLKIRSTKLEDSAMYFCASSENYEQYFGPGTRLTVT.

The rearrangement links TRBV11-2 to TRBJ1-1; maybe TRBD1 (5 bases). Germline V gene lookup returns CDR1 SGHAT and CDR2 FQNNGV. Trimming stripped 4 bases from V and 5 bases from J, with 14 bases between. This CDR3 has 14 residues. The CDR3 DNA reads as TGTGCCAGCAGCTCCCAGGGACCTATTACTGAAGCTTTCTTT. Translated: CASSSQGPITEAFF.

The V and J genes are TRBV9 and TRBJ2-5, with 9 nucleotides matching TRBD1. The CDR3 sequence is 14 residues long. Germline-derived CDR1 and CDR2 are SGDLS and YYNGEE. With 3 bases clipped from V and 4 bases from J, the junction kept 4 bases outside the gene matches. In DNA, the CDR3 is TGTGCCAGCAGCGACGACAGGGGGAGAGAGACCCAGTACTTC. It specifies CASSDDRGRETQYF.

The V call is TRBV6-1, the J call TRBJ2-6; D is unclear. V was shortened by 4 bases and J by 0 bases, with 4 bases between the two germline ends. The germline gives CDR1 MNHNS, CDR2 SASEGT. The CDR3 extends over 14 amino acids. CDR3 DNA: TGTGCCAGCAGTGGCTACTCTGGGGCCAACGTCCTGACTTTC. This gives the protein CASSGYSGANVLTF.

The CDR3 loop reads CASSTIWTVRSSYNEQFF. In DNA form, the CDR3 reads TGTGCCAGCAGTACAATATGGACAGTACGAAGCTCCTACAATGAGCAGTTCTTC. The gene calls are TRBV28 and TRBJ2-1; D may be TRBD1 (6 bases). With 5 bases removed from V and 0 bases from J, the gap between germline ends came to 20 bases. Per germline, CDR1 MDHEN and CDR2 SYDVKM. The CDR3 is 18 residues long.

The chain links TRBV7-9 to TRBJ2-3; possible D gene TRBD2, 6 bases. Germline CDR1 SEHNR, CDR2 FQNEAQ (reference sequence). The CDR3 extends over 15 amino acids. The V gene lost 5 bases and the J gene lost 4 bases, with 16 bases spanning the gap. CDR3 loop: CASSRSGRGPDTQYF. In DNA form, the CDR3 reads TGTGCCAGCAGCCGTAGCGGAAGAGGCCCAGATACGCAGTATTTT.

The chain has TRBV6-5 and TRBJ2-6; no definite D call. Trimming removed 1 base from V and 0 bases from J, with 7 bases in between. This CDR3 is 16 amino acids long. The germline V gene has CDR1 MNHEY and CDR2 SVGAGI. The CDR3 sequence is CASSYWTNSGANVLTF. CDR3 nucleotides: TGTGCCAGCAGTTACTGGACCAACTCTGGGGCCAACGTCCTGACTTTC.

The rearrangement links TRBV4-2 to TRBJ2-7, with D uncertain. CDR3 length: 12 residues. The V end was cut by 6 bases, the J end by 2 bases, with 8 bases between. In germline, CDR1 is LGHNA, CDR2 YNFKEQ. The CDR3 is CASSTGTYEQYF. CDR3 coding DNA: TGTGCCAGCAGTACTGGGACCTACGAGCAGTACTTC.

This chain connects TRBV27 to TRBJ2-7; D tentatively reads TRBD1 or TRBD2 (5 bases each). This CDR3 is built from 14 residues. The germline V gene has CDR1 MNHEY and CDR2 SMNVEV (reference sequence). Trimming cost V 5 bases and J 6 bases, with 17 bases left between them. The CDR3 protein is CASSPGPSGSEQYF. The CDR3, as DNA: TGTGCCAGCAGTCCGGGACCGAGTGGGTCCGAGCAGTACTTC.

The V gene is TRBV5-6, the J gene TRBJ1-2, with D perhaps TRBD1 (5 bases). From germline, CDR1 is SGHDT and CDR2 YYEEEE. The CDR3 is 14 residues long. Trimming stripped 4 bases from V and 3 bases from J, with 13 bases between. The CDR3 region is CASSDGTPDYGYTF. In nucleotides, the CDR3 is TGTGCCAGCAGCGACGGGACTCCCGACTATGGCTACACCTTC.

This sequence joins TRBV28 and TRBJ2-7, with a possible D match to TRBD1 (6 bases). Germline assignment: CDR1 MDHEN and CDR2 SYDVKM. The CDR3 is 13 amino acids. Trimming stripped 7 bases from V and 2 bases from J, with 12 bases between. CDR3 DNA sequence: TGTGCCAGCACCGGGACATACCCCTACGAGCAGTACTTC. Protein product: CASTGTYPYEQYF.

The rearrangement uses TRBV6-6 and TRBJ1-2; 7 bases agree with TRBD1. V shed 4 bases, J shed 5 bases, and the junction held 7 bases outside the gene matches. CDR3 size: 14 residues. Germline CDR1 and CDR2: MNHNY and SVGAGI (reference sequence). DNA for the CDR3: TGTGCCAGCAGTTTGACAGGGACCCAATATGGCTACACCTTC. It is translated as CASSLTGTQYGYTF.